These T cell receptor beta chains were read from a single sample in a study of CD8 T cells in ankylosing spondylitis. Each CDR3 protein is one row after TCRdb ran MiXCR on the 5' RACE reads. Altogether 310,000 or so distinct CDR3 sequences are present, over 15% being singletons, with the ten largest covering 7.8%. Sequencing was performed on blood, either unsorted or a sorted T cell fraction (not recorded which). The source is a male donor with ankylosing spondylitis or in good health (not recorded which). Both conserved end residues are part of each CDR3.

j_call v_call cdr3_aa
TRBJ2-1 TRBV11-1 CASSLFLGTGNNEQFF
TRBJ2-3 TRBV12-3/TRBV12-4 CASSPGTGDTQYF
TRBJ1-2 TRBV20-1 CSAPEGGGQGLFGYTF
TRBJ1-2 TRBV29-1 CSVEDPGGAFNGYTF
TRBJ1-4 TRBV20-1 CSATSGEGARF
TRBJ1-4 TRBV4-1 CASSTLGPGNEKLFF
TRBJ1-1 TRBV20-1 CSAREGNTEAFF
TRBJ1-1 TRBV5-1 CASSLYGGTEAFF
TRBJ2-5 TRBV20-1 CSARFLARQETQYF
TRBJ2-1 TRBV28 CASSSAGLRYNIEQFF
TRBJ2-1 TRBV5-1 CASSLGTLQDEQFF
TRBJ2-3 TRBV10-3 CAIGNRRGHEQYF
TRBJ2-3 TRBV11-2 CASTHGASTDTQYF
TRBJ2-1 TRBV5-1 CASSLVATASYNEQFF
TRBJ2-3 TRBV12-3/TRBV12-4 CASSFRSDTQYF
TRBJ2-3 TRBV20-1 CSARNKRRSTGDTQYF
TRBJ2-1 TRBV10-3 CAISADRGGDNEQFF
TRBJ1-1 TRBV10-3 CAISYRGTEAFF
TRBJ2-3 TRBV20-1 CSAQRGGAGTSGNLPPDTQYF
TRBJ2-1 TRBV20-1 CSARGQTSGRANEQFF
TRBJ1-5 TRBV20-1 CSARVTKGGLHQPQHF
TRBJ2-5 TRBV27 CAETSLGQGEGEETQYF
TRBJ2-2 TRBV5-1 CASSWGAATDNTGELFF
TRBJ2-1 TRBV28 CASTPGRGFLGSYNEQFF
TRBJ1-5 TRBV12-3/TRBV12-4 CASTLGGGNQPQHF
TRBJ1-2 TRBV11-2 CASSPGQTNGYTF
TRBJ1-2 TRBV6-4 CASRDRGYGYTF
TRBJ2-1 TRBV14 CASTNRGLNEQFF
TRBJ2-6 TRBV18 CASSPLDTYSGANVLTF
TRBJ1-2 TRBV7-9 CASSLHTRGDYGYTF
TRBJ1-1 TRBV5-1 CASSLKVSGEATEAFF
TRBJ2-2 TRBV18 CASSPSETGELFF
TRBJ2-1 TRBV6-4 CASSDGRGAEQFF
TRBJ1-1 TRBV20-1 CSAPNPRGNTEAFF
TRBJ1-5 TRBV12-3/TRBV12-4 CASSLEYSVQPQHF
TRBJ2-3 TRBV9 CASSVGTDRRSTDTQYF
TRBJ1-5 TRBV29-1 CSVGQAPGQPQHF
TRBJ2-1 TRBV11-2 CASSLGGGLADSVSYNEQFF
TRBJ2-1 TRBV7-3 CASSQNRQDKEQFF
TRBJ1-1 TRBV9 CASSVEYGGIGLGPEAFF
TRBJ1-2 TRBV20-1 CSGRGGDYGYTF
TRBJ1-5 TRBV19 CASSIGNSPNQPQHF
TRBJ1-4 TRBV3-1 CASSQGVWRTMNEKLFF
TRBJ1-1 TRBV5-6 CASSIRQGRPAEAFF
TRBJ2-5 TRBV7-2 CASSRFLAGQETQYF
TRBJ2-2 TRBV12-3/TRBV12-4 CATSQGGNTGELFF
TRBJ2-1 TRBV7-8 CASSPGTSGGNEQFF
TRBJ1-1 TRBV12-3/TRBV12-4 CASSRHAENTEAFF
TRBJ2-3 TRBV3-1 CASCQGLAGVVAQYF
TRBJ2-5 TRBV25-1 CASRAGVVTGETQYF
TRBJ2-1 TRBV29-1 CSVEDERGGLYNEQFF